This T cell receptor (beta chain) is drawn from a study of T cells in Graves' hyperthyroidism and ophthalmopathy. Study in general: Initial diagnosis, before any treatment, was when peripheral blood was collected. Notes on the study in general: In simple terms, a model built on 13 V-J features told ophthalmopathy apart from stable hyperthyroidism. Ophthalmopathy was identified by the model a median approximately six months ahead of onset. The blood repertoire included most of the expanded thyroid clonotypes above 0.001.

This clonotype was recorded many times. The antigen is unknown. Per germline, CDR1 SGHAT and CDR2 FQNNGV. V shed 5 bases and J shed 4 bases, with 19 bases lying between them. The CDR3 is 16 amino acids. RNA transcripts gave rise to amplified TCR beta CDR3 regions. First-round RT-PCR with HTBI primers amplified the TCR CDR3 region. TCRdb recomputed calls from the multiplex PCR reads with MiXCR, one row per CDR3 protein. The sample holds roughly 520,000 distinct CDR3 sequences, approximately 24% seen once. Sequenced material: blood. The chain combines TRBV11-2 with TRBJ2-3; TRBD2 might be the D (7 bases). This clonotype was sampled from a woman in her thirties with Graves' ophthalmopathy. CDR3: CASSPSQRGGADTQYF. The CDR3 DNA sequence: TGTGCCAGCAGCCCCTCTCAAAGAGGGGGGGCAGATACGCAGTATTTT. Based on the CDR3 plus reference TRBV11-2 and TRBJ2-3, the full variable domain is EAGVAQSPRYKIIEKRQSVAFWCNPISGHATLYWYQQILGQGPKLLIQFQNNGVVDDSQLPKDRFSAERLKGVDSTLKIQPAKLEDSAVYLCASSPSQRGGADTQYFGPGTRLTVL.